This T cell receptor beta chain emerged from a study of spatial heterogeneity in lung cancer. Time point of the sample: sample taken at primary tumor resection. Sequencing was performed on whole RNA extracted from tumor and nontumor lung tissue, or from frozen PBMC, and the material was left unsorted. In TCRdb, the 5' RACE reads were re-called with MiXCR into one record per CDR3 protein. The sample contains roughly 25,000 distinct CDR3 sequences, about 5.1% of which appear only once. This clonotype has only one observation. Trimming left V 4 bases short and J 5 bases short, with 9 bases between. CDR3 length: 12 residues. CDR1 and CDR2 from the germline V gene are SGHKS and YYEKEE (reference sequence).

The sequencing here drew on PBMCs, taken at surgery. The clonotype originates from a male donor with early-stage non-small cell lung cancer. The chain employs TRBV5-5 and TRBJ2-5; D gene ambiguous. CDR3 DNA: TGTGCCAGCAGCCACTATTCGGAGACCCAGTACTTC. It yields the protein CASSHYSETQYF.